The 9 T cell receptor beta chains below were found in one sample sequenced in a study of shared clonotypes between healthy human individuals. TCRdb's copy holds only in-frame clones and misses some; the assay was immunoSEQ multiplex PCR. This table holds under 1,100,000 clones, about 75% found once. The sequencing input was memory CD4+ T cells sorted from blood. Subset noted: CD45RA-negative fraction. These receptors were taken from a man between 18 and 29 years old in good health.

V usage is TRBV11-2 and J usage is TRBJ2-5; D is unresolved. The V and J ends lost 5 bases and 1 base respectively, with 14 bases between them. The CDR3 spans 15 residues. Germline V CDR1 and CDR2: SGHAT, FQNNGV. Here the CDR3 DNA reads TGTGCCAGCAGCCCTCAGAGAGCTCCCCAAGAGACCCAGTACTTC. Its protein is CASSPQRAPQETQYF.

With regard to this clone: This sequence is one base from a far larger clone and is likely a read error. V and J are TRBV10-2 and TRBJ2-1; D perhaps matches TRBD2 (5 bases). Germline lookup yields CDR1 WSHSY and CDR2 SAAADI. There are 15 residues in the CDR3. V was pared by 1 base and J by 6 bases, with 13 bases between. CDR3 loop: CASSELGGYFNEQFF. The CDR3, as DNA: TGCGCCAGCAGTGAGTTAGGAGGCTACTTCAATGAGCAGTTCTTC.

The chain combines TRBV18 with TRBJ2-5; 7 bases fit TRBD1. Germline V gene lookup returns CDR1 KGHSH and CDR2 LQKENI. This CDR3 is 14 amino acids long. The junction had 4 bases not matched to a gene; V was cut back by 2 bases and J by 4 bases. CDR3 nucleotide sequence: TGTGCCAGCTCACCAAGGGCAGGGGGAGAGACCCAGTACTTC. This gives the protein CASSPRAGGETQYF.

V and J are TRBV6-1 and TRBJ2-4; D unresolved. The CDR3 length is 13 residues. V lost 1 base and J lost 12, with 13 bases in between. Germline lookup yields CDR1 MNHNS and CDR2 SASEGT. The CDR3 DNA follows: TGTGCCAGCAGTGAAGAAAGGGTATACTATCAGTACTTC. Protein product: CASSEERVYYQYF.

The V call is TRBV20-1, the J call TRBJ2-1; the D gene is possibly TRBD2 (5 bases). V was cut by 2 bases and J by 10 bases, with 9 bases left in between. The germline CDR1 and CDR2 sequences are DFQATT and SNEGSKA (reference sequence). The CDR3 runs to 11 residues. The CDR3 DNA reads TGCAGTGCTAGATTCGGGGTCGAGCAGTTCTTC. This codes for CSARFGVEQFF.

There are a few counts of this clone. DNA of the CDR3: TGTGCCAGCAGTGTCGAGGGGGTAGGTGGTGGAGCTTTCTTT. Its protein is CASSVEGVGGGAFF. V usage is TRBV6-1 and J usage is TRBJ1-1; the D gene is possibly TRBD1 (6 bases). This CDR3 is 14 amino acids long. V gave up 4 bases and J gave up 10 bases, with 19 bases separating them. Germline V gene lookup returns CDR1 MNHNS and CDR2 SASEGT.

The genes are TRBV7-9 and TRBJ1-1, with unresolved D. Germline loops: CDR1 SEHNR, CDR2 FQNEAQ (reference sequence). The CDR3 has 13 amino acids. This CDR3 reads CADGPDPNTEAFF. CDR3 DNA: TGTGCAGATGGGCCCGACCCGAACACTGAAGCTTTCTTT.

Only one count was recorded for this clone. The chain links TRBV2 to TRBJ2-2, with D maybe TRBD1 (6 bases). The germline V gene encodes CDR1 SNHLY and CDR2 FYNNEI. This CDR3 contains 14 residues. Trimming removed 4 bases at V and 5 bases at J, with 11 bases between. The CDR3 DNA is TGTGCCAGCAGTGTAGGGGGAACGACCGGGGAGCTGTTTTTT. Its translation is CASSVGGTTGELFF.

J is TRBJ2-3 and V is TRBV10-3; the D gene is possibly TRBD2 (6 bases). Germline values: CDR1 ENHRY, CDR2 SYGVKD. The CDR3 runs to 15 residues. Trimming shortened V by 5 bases and J by 2 bases, and 14 bases separated the two germline ends. This chain's CDR3 is CAISRSGVVTDTQYF. In nucleotides, the CDR3 is TGTGCCATCAGTCGATCGGGAGTCGTCACAGATACGCAGTATTTT.